The clone carrying this T cell receptor beta chain came up many times. The sample belongs to a study of read filtering for tumor transcriptome and immune sequencing. From germline, CDR1 is LNHDA and CDR2 SQIVND (reference sequence). The CDR3 contains 14 residues. V was cut by 4 bases and J by 7 bases, with 14 bases left in between. The library was built from roughly 400 ng RNA with molecular barcoded adaptors for alpha/delta and beta/gamma chains. TCRdb processed the reads anew with MiXCR; each CDR3 protein has one entry. Altogether some 120,000 distinct CDR3 sequences are present, 13% being singletons, with the ten largest covering more than 9.5%.

The specimen was a population of CD138-negative cells sorted from bone marrow. This receptor was obtained from a donor at least 40 years old with multiple myeloma. V usage is TRBV19 and J usage is TRBJ2-1, with TRBD2 as a possible D gene (6 bases). The chain's CDR3 is CASSTYRLENEQFF. In nucleotides, the CDR3 is TGTGCCAGTAGTACCTACCGACTAGAGAATGAGCAGTTCTTC.